The 20 T cell receptor beta chains listed next were all sequenced from one sample in a study of control samples from healthy donors and cancer patients. Sequenced by immunoSEQ multiplex PCR; TCRdb stores in-frame clones only, minus some. The sample has about 120,000 clones, just under 90% seen once; the top ten hold around an eighth. The specimen was blood. The receptors stem from a man aged 25-40 years in good health.

This sequence joins TRBV4-1 and TRBJ1-5; tentative D call: TRBD1 (6 bases). The CDR3 length is 14 residues. Germline loops: CDR1 MGHRA, CDR2 YSYEKL. V was shortened by 6 bases and J by 3 bases, with 12 bases between the two germline ends. The CDR3 bases are TGCGCCAGCAGTAAAGGGGGAGACAATCAGCCCCAGCATTTT. Its translation: CASSKGGDNQPQHF.

V is TRBV3-1 (or the pseudogene TRBV3-2) and J is TRBJ2-5, with D perhaps matching TRBD1 or TRBD2 (8 bases each). CDR1 is LGHDT and CDR2 is YNNKEL in the germline V gene (reference sequence). CDR3 length: 15 amino acids. V was cut by 7 bases and J by 5 bases, with 20 bases left in between. CDR3 protein: CASTQGASGFETQYF. CDR3 nucleotides: TGTGCCAGCACCCAGGGGGCTAGCGGGTTTGAGACCCAGTACTTC.

V gene TRBV3-1 (or the pseudogene TRBV3-2) combines with J gene TRBJ1-1; D possibly corresponds to TRBD1 (6 bases). The CDR3 has 14 amino acids. The V gene's germline CDR1 is LGHDT and CDR2 YNNKEL (reference sequence). Trimming cost V 2 bases and J 7 bases, with 14 bases left between them. CDR3 sequence (DNA): TGTGCCAGCAGCCAAAAGGGGGGGGTGGGTGAAGCTTTCTTT. This translates into CASSQKGGVGEAFF.

The chain has TRBV7-9 and TRBJ1-1; 7 bases align to TRBD1. The CDR3 is made up of 11 amino acids. Germline CDR1 and CDR2: SEHNR and FQNEAQ (reference sequence). After removal of 5 bases from V and 11 bases from J, the junction contained 5 bases not matched to a gene. CDR3 nucleotides: TGTGCCAGCAGCGCCAGGGGGGAGGCTTTCTTT. Protein: CASSARGEAFF.

The chain combines TRBV6-5 with TRBJ1-6, with no clear D. From germline, CDR1 is MNHEY and CDR2 SVGAGI. Trimming shortened V by 6 bases and J by 9 bases, and 12 bases separated the two germline ends. The CDR3 sequence is 13 residues long. The DNA of the CDR3 is TGTGCCAGCAGGGAGCATGGTGGTTCACCCCTCCACTTT. The encoded protein is CASREHGGSPLHF.

This clone was observed a few times. In nucleotides, the CDR3 is TGTGCCAGCAGGGCCGGGACAGGGCTCTACAATGAGCAGTTCTTC. This gives the protein CASRAGTGLYNEQFF. This chain connects TRBV6-5 to TRBJ2-1, with 9 bases matching TRBD1. The CDR3 spans 15 residues. Germline CDR1 MNHEY, CDR2 SVGAGI. The V segment lost 6 bases and the J segment 3 bases; nucleotides outside the gene matches: 6.

This clone was observed once. The chain recombines TRBV5-1 with TRBJ2-2, with D perhaps matching TRBD1 (6 bases). This CDR3 contains 14 residues. Trimming pared 4 bases from V and 5 bases from J, leaving 12 bases between. The germline CDR1 and CDR2 sequences are SGHRS and YFSETQ. This chain's CDR3 is CASSPGQHTGELFF. CDR3 nucleotides: TGCGCCAGCAGCCCGGGACAACATACCGGGGAGCTGTTTTTT. The full variable domain, its missing parts supplied by reference TRBV5-1 and TRBJ2-2, is KAGVTQTPRYLIKTRGQQVTLSCSPISGHRSVSWYQQTPGQGLQFLFEYFSETQRNKGNFPGRFSGRQFSNSRSEMNVSTLELGDSALYLCASSPGQHTGELFFGEGSRLTVL.

CDR3 nucleotides: TGTGCCAGCAGCCAAGCGTTTGGGGCAGGGGGCACAGATACGCAGTATTTT. Encoded protein: CASSQAFGAGGTDTQYF. The chain employs TRBV3-1 (or the pseudogene TRBV3-2) and TRBJ2-3; TRBD1 is a possible D gene (6 bases). V dropped 1 base and J dropped 1 base, with 15 bases sitting between them. Germline loops: CDR1 LGHDT, CDR2 YNNKEL (reference sequence). CDR3 length equals 17 residues.

This clone was seen more than once but under ten times. V and J are TRBV5-6 and TRBJ2-3; no clear D. Germline V CDR1 and CDR2: SGHDT, YYEEEE. V lost 0 bases to trimming and J lost 0 bases, with 8 bases between them. This CDR3 is built from 15 residues. CDR3 nucleotide sequence: TGTGCCAGCAGCTTGGAAACAACTAGCACAGATACGCAGTATTTT. Encoded protein: CASSLETTSTDTQYF.

This rearrangement joins TRBV12-5 to TRBJ1-5; 9 positions match TRBD1. V was pared by 6 bases and J by 9 bases, with 3 bases of the junction left unmatched. Per the germline V gene, CDR1 is LGHNT and CDR2 is FRNRAP. The CDR3 extends over 12 amino acids. In DNA form, the CDR3 reads TGTGCTAGTGGGAGACAGGGGGTGCCCCAGCATTTT. Translated, it gives CASGRQGVPQHF.

The chain carries TRBV19 and TRBJ2-1, with 14 positions matching TRBD2. V lost 8 bases and J lost 8; bases outside the gene matches: 5. The CDR3 covers 14 residues. Germline-derived CDR1 and CDR2 are LNHDA and SQIVND (reference sequence). The CDR3 is CASLGTSGGYEQFF. The CDR3, as DNA: TGTGCCAGTCTAGGGACTAGCGGGGGCTATGAGCAGTTCTTC.

CDR3 in amino acids: CASSSGPSWVKETQYF. For the CDR3, the DNA is TGTGCCAGCAGTTCTGGACCGAGCTGGGTCAAAGAGACCCAGTACTTC. The chain uses TRBV27 and TRBJ2-5; unclear D gene. The V gene lost 4 bases and the J gene lost 3 bases, with 18 bases spanning the gap. There are 16 residues in the CDR3. Germline V gene sequence: CDR1 MNHEY, CDR2 SMNVEV (reference sequence).

J is TRBJ1-1 and V is TRBV2; a weak D match, TRBD1 (5 bases). The CDR3 spans 15 residues. V gave up 8 bases and J gave up 1 base, with 17 bases separating them. Looked up from germline, CDR1 is SNHLY and CDR2 is FYNNEI. CDR3 sequence reads: CASLGGMGANTEAFF. CDR3 nucleotides: TGTGCCAGCTTGGGGGGGATGGGTGCGAACACTGAAGCTTTCTTT.

This clone showed up just a few times. This sequence joins TRBV6-5 and TRBJ1-2; possible D gene TRBD1, 5 bases. The length of the CDR3 is 15 residues. Deletions cut 0 bases from V and 4 bases from J, with 12 bases between. Germline V CDR1 and CDR2: MNHEY, SVGAGI. In DNA, the CDR3 is TGTGCCAGCAGTTACTCTGGGGGTCAGGGCTATGGCTACACCTTC. It yields the protein CASSYSGGQGYGYTF.

The chain uses TRBV5-1 and TRBJ1-6; weak D call: TRBD1 (5 bases). V gave up 0 bases and J gave up 8 bases, with 12 bases separating them. Germline CDR1 is SGHRS and CDR2 is YFSETQ. This CDR3 has 15 amino acids. CDR3 sequence: CASSLEGFRDSPLHF. CDR3 DNA sequence: TGCGCCAGCAGCTTGGAGGGGTTCAGGGATTCACCCCTCCACTTT.

The rearrangement links TRBV12-3 or TRBV12-4 to TRBJ2-1; possibly TRBD1 or TRBD2 for D (5 bases each). CDR3 size: 12 residues. V was trimmed by 4 bases and J by 8 bases, leaving 9 bases between them. The CDR3 protein is CASSSQGDEQFF. The CDR3 bases are TGTGCCAGCAGTTCGCAGGGAGATGAGCAGTTCTTC.

In this sample, this clone turned up once. V and J are TRBV24-1 and TRBJ1-6; maybe TRBD1 (5 bases). The CDR3 spans 14 residues. The germline V gene has CDR1 KGHDR and CDR2 SFDVKD. Trimming took off 2 bases at V and 8 bases at J, with 9 bases between the two ends. The CDR3 protein is CATSDSDKDSPLHF. DNA for the CDR3: TGTGCCACCAGTGATTCGGACAAGGATTCACCCCTCCACTTT.

This chain joins TRBV12-3 or TRBV12-4 and TRBJ1-2; D possibly corresponds to TRBD1 (6 bases). The CDR3 consists of 12 residues. V lost 7 bases to trimming and J lost 4 bases, with 10 bases between them. CDR3 residues: CASTGQSYGYTF. The CDR3 bases are TGTGCCAGCACAGGACAGAGCTATGGCTACACCTTC.

The rearrangement uses TRBV6-1 and TRBJ2-2; 9 bases match TRBD1. CDR1 is MNHNS, CDR2 SASEGT, per germline. This CDR3 region has 16 residues. V gave up 4 bases and J gave up 2 bases; unmatched junction bases: 5. CDR3 sequence (DNA): TGTGCCAGCAGTGCGGGACAGGGTGGTAACACCGGGGAGCTGTTTTTT. Translated, it gives CASSAGQGGNTGELFF.

V and J are TRBV3-1 (or the pseudogene TRBV3-2) and TRBJ1-5, with a weak D call TRBD1 (5 bases). CDR3 length: 15 amino acids. Trimming pared 0 bases from V and 2 bases from J, leaving 8 bases between. CDR1 LGHDT and CDR2 YNNKEL come from the germline V gene (reference sequence). The CDR3 sequence: CASSQDLGGNQPQHF. The DNA for the CDR3 is TGTGCCAGCAGCCAAGATCTGGGGGGCAATCAGCCCCAGCATTTT.